The present T cell receptor (beta chain) was sequenced within a study of cytomegalovirus exposure and HLA in healthy donors. The CDR3 has 16 amino acids. Germline CDR1 SGHVS, CDR2 FNYEAQ. Trimming at V came to 0 bases and at J to 9 bases, leaving 5 bases not matched to a gene. General observations from the study: Some TCR beta chains (more than 150 of them) were listed as cytomegalovirus-associated. Three CMV-associated chains proved CMV antigen-specific in vitro.

The assay was immunoSEQ multiplex PCR, and TCRdb's table has in-frame clones only and misses some. The table lists tens of thousands of clones, approximately 95% of them singletons. A word on this clone: What it binds is unknown.

This sequence originates from a woman between 18 and 29 years old in good health and CMV-seronegative. Sequencing was performed on PBMCs. The chain couples TRBV7-6 to TRBJ2-1; TRBD2 matches at 13 bases. CDR3 nucleotides: TGTGCCAGCAGCTTAGCCGGACTAGCGGGGGTTGTTGAGCAGTTCTTC. Translated: CASSLAGLAGVVEQFF.